The T cell receptor (beta chain) under discussion was sequenced for a study of blood T cell repertoires in COVID-19. Study details: PBMCs, B-cell-depleted T cells, or T cells were the source of the cDNA or gDNA that made up the material.

Per the original methods: Reference gene primers were amplified, and this amplification served to estimate nucleated cell counts. Data came from immunoSEQ multiplex PCR; TCRdb stores just in-frame clones and leaves some out. V, J and clone size were drawn from that table, and D and trimming were deduced from the DNA. Of 250,000 to 300,000 clones listed, over 85% are singletons. Allocation to cohorts depended on clinical history reported by the participants. Participants classified as exposed had met a COVID-19 case within 2 weeks before study entry. Per germline, CDR1 GTSNPN and CDR2 SVGIG (reference sequence). V dropped 0 bases and J dropped 2 bases, with 8 bases sitting between them. This CDR3 spans 13 amino acids.

Sequenced sample: PBMCs or T cells enriched from blood (not recorded which). This clonotype originated in a woman aged 50 to 65 who had been exposed to COVID-19. The V call is TRBV30, the J call TRBJ2-7, with D unclear. DNA for the CDR3: TGTGCCTGGAGTGTTGACACAACCTACGAGCAGTACTTC. Protein: CAWSVDTTYEQYF.